These 10 T cell receptor beta chains originate from one sample sequenced in a study of blood T cell repertoires in COVID-19 (dated by TCRdb to the early 2020s). The library was built by means of the immunoSEQ multiplex PCR assay. The table comes from immuneACCESS by way of TCRdb, which keeps in-frame sequences with V and J called. Part of the clones is missing from these tables; in studies checked, under half for an unresolved V gene and the rest for unknown reasons. The sample table holds over 150,000 clones, of which around 79% were seen once. The biggest ten clones account for under 2% of the sample. The specimen was peripheral blood. The source is a man older than 75 with acute or convalescent COVID-19.

V usage is TRBV7-2 and J usage is TRBJ2-3; TRBD1 aligns across 9 bases. CDR1 is SGHTA and CDR2 is FQGNSA in the germline V gene. The length of the CDR3 is 14 residues. With 7 bases clipped from V and 6 bases from J, the junction kept 8 bases outside the gene matches. CDR3 amino acids: CASKPGQGSDTQYF. CDR3 in DNA: TGTGCCAGCAAACCCGGACAGGGGAGTGATACGCAGTATTTT.

The chain combines TRBV7-2 with TRBJ2-3; 7 nucleotides line up with TRBD2. Germline V gene sequence: CDR1 SGHTA, CDR2 FQGNSA. This CDR3 contains 15 residues. J gave up 2 bases and V 2 bases, and 4 bases lay outside the gene matches. CDR3 bases: TGTGCCAGCAGCTTAAGGACTAGTCCCACAGATACGCAGTATTTT. It translates to CASSLRTSPTDTQYF. Drawing the rest from reference TRBV7-2 and TRBJ2-3, the complete variable domain is GAGVSQSPSNKVTEKGKDVELRCDPISGHTALYWYRQSLGQGLEFLIYFQGNSAPDKSGLPSDRFSAERTGGSVSTLTIQRTQQEDSAVYLCASSLRTSPTDTQYFGPGTRLTVL.

This chain uses TRBV15 with TRBJ2-7, with 7 nucleotides matching TRBD1. After removal of 2 bases from V and 0 bases from J, the junction contained 10 bases not matched to a gene. The CDR3 has 17 residues. CDR1 and CDR2 from the germline V gene are LNHNV and YYDKDF (reference sequence). The CDR3 protein is CATSRKIGTVPSYEQYF. CDR3 bases: TGTGCCACCAGCAGAAAAATCGGGACAGTGCCCTCCTACGAGCAGTACTTC.

The V call is TRBV3-1 (or the pseudogene TRBV3-2), the J call TRBJ1-2; D is unresolved. Germline V gene sequence: CDR1 LGHDT, CDR2 YNNKEL (reference sequence). This CDR3 comprises 11 residues. Trimming cost V 0 bases and J 8 bases, with 4 bases left between them. CDR3 sequence: CASSQDLGYTF. As DNA, the CDR3 is TGTGCCAGCAGCCAAGATCTCGGCTACACCTTC.

The chain carries TRBV6-8 and TRBJ2-7, with 8 nucleotides matching TRBD1. This CDR3 is 16 amino acids long. Germline V lookup: CDR1 MNHGY, CDR2 SAAAGT. V lost 5 bases to trimming and J lost 7 bases; unmatched junction nucleotides: 16. CDR3 region: CASSPNACRGLGEQYV. The CDR3 DNA reads as TGTGCCAGCAGTCCTAACGCCTGCAGGGGGCTGGGGGAGCAGTACGTC.

This clone was picked up many times. The chain joins TRBV25-1 to TRBJ2-5; possible D gene TRBD2, 5 bases. In germline, CDR1 is MGHDK, CDR2 SYGVNS. CDR3 length: 15 amino acids. Between the trimmed V and J ends, which lost 2 bases and 1 base, there was a span of 11 bases. The CDR3 here is CASSEARGIQETQYF. The CDR3 bases are TGTGCCAGCAGTGAAGCTCGGGGAATCCAAGAGACCCAGTACTTC.

The rearrangement uses TRBV18 and TRBJ2-5, with TRBD1 matching over 10 bases. CDR3 length equals 17 residues. Germline assignment: CDR1 KGHSH and CDR2 LQKENI. V shed 6 bases and J 5 bases; nucleotides not matched to a gene: 15. CDR3: CASSHNSKGTGEETQYF. CDR3 DNA sequence: TGTGCCAGCTCGCACAATTCAAAGGGGACAGGGGAGGAGACCCAGTACTTC.

The chain links TRBV19 to TRBJ1-6; the D is unclear. The CDR3 consists of 14 residues. Looked up from germline, CDR1 is LNHDA and CDR2 is SQIVND (reference sequence). The germline V and J ends were trimmed by 4 bases and 9 bases, with 13 bases remaining between them. In DNA form, the CDR3 reads TGTGCCAGTAGTACGGTTATTAGGAGTTCACCCCTCCACTTT. This codes for CASSTVIRSSPLHF.

CDR3 nucleotide sequence: TGTGCCATCAGTGGGACCGGACAGGACTGGACCTACGAGCAGTACTTC. Translating gives CAISGTGQDWTYEQYF. The J gene is TRBJ2-7, the V gene TRBV10-3; 7 bases map to TRBD1. The trim removed 4 bases at V and 2 bases at J, leaving 11 bases unmatched. The CDR3 length is 16 residues. Germline CDR1 ENHRY, CDR2 SYGVKD.

This chain connects TRBV6-6 to TRBJ2-2, with D possibly being TRBD2 (5 bases). The CDR3 is 14 amino acids. Trimming removed 7 bases at V and 0 bases at J, with 9 bases between. Per germline, CDR1 MNHNY and CDR2 SVGAGI (reference sequence). CDR3: CASNGLANTGELFF. For the CDR3, the DNA is TGTGCCAGCAATGGACTCGCGAACACCGGGGAGCTGTTTTTT.